This T cell receptor beta chain was observed in a study of CD4 T cell repertoires in COVID-19. Overall study context: CFSE-low cells expanded about nine days with IL-2, then restimulated with other coronavirus spikes.

CDR1 is MNHNY, CDR2 SVGAGI, per germline (reference sequence). V was pared by 2 bases and J by 1 base, with 2 bases of the junction left unmatched. This CDR3 has 15 amino acids. Study-wide results and limits: Suggested intraclonal diversification: top SARS-CoV-2-reactive clonotypes appeared in two or three memory subsets. Between about 7 and 28% of SARS-CoV-2 clonotypes also appeared in SARS-CoV and/or HKU1 spike cultures.

This clone has just one count. Its specificity is not known. These memory T cells were uncultured and sequenced directly after ex vivo isolation. Repertoires were generated with immunoSEQ multiplex PCR, while TCRdb's copy carries only in-frame clones and drops some. The data contain 8,400 or so clones, about 85% of them singletons. This sequence joins TRBV6-6 and TRBJ2-7; TRBD2 matches 10 bases. This TCR derives from a human donor who had COVID-19. Sequenced material: effector memory CD4+ T cells from blood, taken before the COVID-19 pandemic. The CDR3 spells CASSYPTSGSYEQYF. CDR3 nucleotides: TGTGCCAGCAGTTACCCGACTAGCGGGTCCTACGAGCAGTACTTC.